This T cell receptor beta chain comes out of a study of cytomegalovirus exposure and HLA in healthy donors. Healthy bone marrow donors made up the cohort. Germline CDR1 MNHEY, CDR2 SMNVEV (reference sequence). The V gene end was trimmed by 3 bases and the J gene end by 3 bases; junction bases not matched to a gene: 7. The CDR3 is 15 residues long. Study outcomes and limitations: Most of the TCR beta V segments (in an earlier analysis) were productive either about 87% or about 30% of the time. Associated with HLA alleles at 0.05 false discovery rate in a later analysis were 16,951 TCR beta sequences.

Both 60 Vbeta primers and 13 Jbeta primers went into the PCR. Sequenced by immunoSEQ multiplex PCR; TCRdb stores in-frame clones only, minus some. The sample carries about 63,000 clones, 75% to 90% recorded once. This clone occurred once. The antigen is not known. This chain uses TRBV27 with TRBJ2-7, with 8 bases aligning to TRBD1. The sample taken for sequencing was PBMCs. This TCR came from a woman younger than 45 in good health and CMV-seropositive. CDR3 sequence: CASSFGQGAYYEQYF. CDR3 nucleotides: TGTGCCAGCAGTTTTGGGCAGGGGGCCTACTACGAGCAGTACTTC.